This T cell receptor (beta chain) was observed in a study of control samples from healthy donors and cancer patients. Unmatched junction bases numbered 5, after V lost 4 bases and J lost 1 base. The length of the CDR3 is 15 residues. Germline CDR1 is SGHNT and CDR2 is YENEEA. Clones were sequenced by immunoSEQ multiplex PCR, and TCRdb holds only the in-frame ones, with some missing. The repertoire holds roughly 120,000 clones, with around 89% as singletons. Sequencing input: blood. The V and J genes are TRBV11-3 and TRBJ2-3; TRBD2 aligns across 7 bases. This receptor was obtained from a woman aged 45 to 65 in good health. The CDR3 protein is CASSSGRMGTDTQYF. The DNA of the CDR3 is TGTGCCAGCAGCTCCGGGAGGATGGGCACAGATACGCAGTATTTT. Looking up the rest from reference TRBV11-3 and TRBJ2-3 gives the full variable domain: EAGVVQSPRYKIIEKKQPVAFWCNPISGHNTLYWYLQNLGQGPELLIRYENEEAVDDSQLPKDRFSAERLKGVDSTLKIQPAELGDSAVYLCASSSGRMGTDTQYFGPGTRLTVL.